This T cell receptor (beta chain) stems from a study of T cells in Graves' hyperthyroidism and ophthalmopathy. Germline V CDR1 and CDR2: SGHTA, FQGTGA. V was cut by 5 bases and J by 8 bases, with 11 bases left in between. This CDR3 is built from 12 residues. This clonotype was counted at least ten times. What it binds is unknown. Absence of ophthalmopathy progression within 18 months defined stable Graves' hyperthyroidism. Patients with uncontrolled infections, other autoimmune diseases, pregnancy or lactation were excluded. Diagnoses were made from clinical symptoms, serum measures (thyroxine and TRAb), thyroid ultrasound and orbital computed tomography. It was RNA transcripts that yielded the amplified TCR beta CDR3 regions. The study used the HTBI primer set for a first-round RT-PCR of the TCR CDR3. Each CDR3 protein gets one entry after TCRdb re-called the multiplex PCR reads with MiXCR. In the table there are around 340,000 distinct CDR3 sequences, roughly 15% of which are singletons.

General study findings and limits: A model of 13 V-J pairs discriminated ophthalmopathy from stable hyperthyroidism.

The rearrangement joins TRBV7-3 to TRBJ2-3; D assignment may be TRBD1 or TRBD2 (5 bases each). This TCR was sampled from a man aged 25-40 years with Graves' hyperthyroidism. The sequencing sample was made of blood. Here the CDR3 reads CASSPGAGTQYF. CDR3 DNA: TGTGCCAGCAGCCCCGGGGCCGGTACGCAGTATTTT.